These 29 T cell receptor beta chains came from one sample sequenced in a study of metastatic and nonmetastatic thyroid tumors. TCRdb used MiXCR to call clones anew from the PCR reads. There are 40,000 to 45,000 clones in the sample; less than 20% occur only once, and around 4% lies in the top ten. Not a single patient had been given any form of treatment at any point before undergoing thyroid surgery. The sequenced sample was blood. The receptors stem from a female donor with papillary thyroid cancer or a benign thyroid nodule (not recorded which). Some clones in this sample may be carry-over from other donors' samples.

By its share, this clone is medium-sized. J is TRBJ2-7 and V is TRBV28, with D perhaps given as TRBD1 or TRBD2 (7 bases each). V lost 6 bases, J lost 5 bases, and 14 bases lay in between. The CDR3 loop spans 13 amino acids. Germline V gene data show CDR1 as MDHEN and CDR2 as SYDVKM. The CDR3 reads CASRQTGRDEQYF. In nucleotides, the CDR3 is TGTGCCAGCAGACAGACAGGGAGGGACGAGCAGTACTTC. Based on the CDR3 plus reference TRBV28 and TRBJ2-7, the full variable domain is DVKVTQSSRYLVKRTGEKVFLECVQDMDHENMFWYRQDPGLGLRLIYFSYDVKMKEKGDIPEGYSVSREKKERFSLILESASTNQTSMYLCASRQTGRDEQYFGPGTRLTVT.

In regard to this clone: A read error may be the cause here, since a much bigger clone is one base away. This is likely a read error, given that the CDR3 carries no conserved phenylalanine or tryptophan at its end. The J gene is TRBJ2-7, the V gene TRBV11-2; TRBD1 matches 10 bases. This CDR3 is built from 15 residues. V trimming: 7 bases; J trimming: 3 bases; junction bases outside the gene matches: 9. Germline V lookup: CDR1 SGHAT, CDR2 FQNNGV. The chain's CDR3 is CASTLGTGVVYEQYL. CDR3 nucleotides: TGTGCCAGCACCCTTGGGACAGGGGTCGTCTACGAGCAGTACCTC.

This clone has at least ten counts. The chain has TRBV28 and TRBJ2-7, with D maybe TRBD2 (7 bases). The germline V and J ends were trimmed by 5 bases and 6 bases, with 26 bases remaining between them. The CDR3 covers 17 residues. Germline V lookup: CDR1 MDHEN, CDR2 SYDVKM. In DNA, the CDR3 is TGTGCCAGCAGTACTCCTAGAGGGGGGGGTGGCTCGAGCGAGCAGTACTTC. It codes for CASSTPRGGGGSSEQYF. The full variable domain, its missing parts supplied by reference TRBV28 and TRBJ2-7, is DVKVTQSSRYLVKRTGEKVFLECVQDMDHENMFWYRQDPGLGLRLIYFSYDVKMKEKGDIPEGYSVSREKKERFSLILESASTNQTSMYLCASSTPRGGGGSSEQYFGPGTRLTVT.

Ten or more counts support this clone. This chain's CDR3 is CASSPTGGPQYEQYF. The CDR3 bases are TGTGCCAGCAGCCCCACGGGGGGGCCTCAGTACGAGCAGTACTTC. The chain couples TRBV13 to TRBJ2-7; TRBD2 matches at 8 bases. V dropped 5 bases and J dropped 4; count of bases not matched to a gene: 10. Germline-derived CDR1 and CDR2 are PRHDT and FYEKMQ (reference sequence). This CDR3 contains 15 residues.

This clone appeared many times. J is TRBJ2-4 and V is TRBV20-1; D gene uncertain. Germline assignment: CDR1 DFQATT and CDR2 SNEGSKA (reference sequence). The CDR3 extends over 16 amino acids. V was clipped by 0 bases and J by 0 bases, with 12 bases between them. Written as DNA, the CDR3 is TGCAGTGCTAGAGATCAACTCCACCTAGCCAAAAACATTCAGTACTTC. It translates to CSARDQLHLAKNIQYF.

This chain joins TRBV4-2 and TRBJ2-7, with D perhaps matching TRBD1 (6 bases). The germline V and J ends were trimmed by 0 bases and 7 bases, with 16 bases remaining between them. CDR1 and CDR2 (germline): LGHNA, YNFKEQ. CDR3 length: 15 amino acids. As DNA, the CDR3 is TGTGCCAGCAGCCAAGACCTCCCAGGGGTGTGTGAGCAGTACTTC. This translates into CASSQDLPGVCEQYF.

The sample holds many counts of this clone. The chain combines TRBV19 with TRBJ2-4; 13 bases fit TRBD2. V lost 5 bases, J lost 8 bases, and 12 bases stayed unmatched. The germline gives CDR1 LNHDA, CDR2 SQIVND (reference sequence). The CDR3 sequence is 17 residues long. The CDR3 bases are TGTGCCAGTAGTGTACACCCCGGGACTAGCGGGGCGCACATTCAGTACTTC. Residues: CASSVHPGTSGAHIQYF.

This clone was counted a few times. The V gene is TRBV27, the J gene TRBJ1-4; 7 bases match TRBD1. Trimming took 7 bases from V and 9 from J; bases not matched to a gene: 20. The V gene's germline CDR1 is MNHEY and CDR2 SMNVEV (reference sequence). The CDR3 sequence is 17 residues long. For the CDR3, the DNA is TGTGCCAGCATCCGGGGGACAGATGGTCCGGCCAGGCAAAAACTGTTTTTT. This translates into CASIRGTDGPARQKLFF.

This clone was seen at least ten times. The chain joins TRBV3-1 to TRBJ1-1, with D possibly TRBD1 on 6 matching bases. The CDR3 is 14 residues long. Germline-derived CDR1 and CDR2 are LGHDT and YNNKEL (reference sequence). Trimming removed 1 base at V and 0 bases at J, with 6 bases between. CDR3 loop: CASSQGQVNTEAFF. The CDR3 bases are TGTGCCAGCAGCCAAGGACAGGTGAACACTGAAGCTTTCTTT.

This chain uses TRBV20-1 with TRBJ1-2; D gene unclear. With 6 bases removed from V and 10 bases from J, the gap between germline ends came to 6 bases. From germline, CDR1 is DFQATT and CDR2 SNEGSKA (reference sequence). The length of the CDR3 is 8 residues. The CDR3 nucleotides are TGCAGTGCCCAAGCCTACACCTTC. This codes for CSAQAYTF.

CDR3 bases: TGTGCCAGCAGCCTCTCCTGGGACCCAAACACCGGGTATCTGTTTTTT. This encodes CASSLSWDPNTGYLFF. The chain combines TRBV9 with TRBJ2-2, with D perhaps given as TRBD1 or TRBD2 (5 bases each). The CDR3 length is 16 residues. Trimming removed 4 bases at V and 14 bases at J, with 27 bases between. Germline lookup yields CDR1 SGDLS and CDR2 YYNGEE.

The table lists this clone with many counts. V gene TRBV20-1 combines with J gene TRBJ2-3; a weak D match, TRBD2 (6 bases). Per germline, CDR1 DFQATT and CDR2 SNEGSKA (reference sequence). CDR3 length equals 15 residues. The ends were cut back, 6 bases at V and 0 bases at J, with 16 bases in the middle. The CDR3 loop is CSAHAGTRSTDTQYF. For the CDR3, the DNA is TGCAGTGCCCACGCCGGGACTCGAAGCACAGATACGCAGTATTTT.

In this sample, this clone turned up a few times. The chain uses TRBV6-1 and TRBJ2-1; D is undetermined. Germline V CDR1 and CDR2: MNHNS, SASEGT. V was clipped by 6 bases and J by 6 bases, with 12 bases between them. CDR3 size: 13 residues. In DNA, the CDR3 is TGTGCCAGCAGCGTGTGGGCGAGCAATGAGCAGTTCTTC. Its translation is CASSVWASNEQFF.

This clone was detected many times. This chain joins TRBV5-6 and TRBJ1-1, with 7 bases identical to TRBD1. Germline CDR1 SGHDT, CDR2 YYEEEE. CDR3 size: 14 residues. Trimming removed 3 bases from V and 1 base from J; junction bases left unmatched: 3. The CDR3 loop reads CASSYRGRNTEAFF. The CDR3 bases are TGTGCCAGCAGCTACAGGGGAAGGAACACTGAAGCTTTCTTT.

V gene TRBV20-1 combines with J gene TRBJ1-3; tentative D call: TRBD1 (6 bases). This CDR3 is 13 amino acids long. The ends were cut back, 4 bases at V and 7 bases at J, with 14 bases in the middle. Germline CDR1 DFQATT, CDR2 SNEGSKA (reference sequence). The CDR3 here is CSATQGNVNTIYF. The CDR3 bases are TGCAGTGCTACCCAGGGGAATGTTAACACCATATATTTT.

This clone was recorded at least ten times. The gene calls are TRBV4-2 and TRBJ2-1; either TRBD1 or TRBD2 may supply D (5 bases each). CDR3 size: 16 residues. Per germline, CDR1 LGHNA and CDR2 YNFKEQ. V was cut by 0 bases and J by 6 bases, with 15 bases left in between. CDR3 in amino acids: CASSQDGTPAPNEQFF. The CDR3 coding sequence is TGTGCCAGCAGCCAAGATGGGACCCCGGCCCCCAATGAGCAGTTCTTC.

The chain has TRBV27 and TRBJ2-7; D unresolved. This CDR3 spans 13 amino acids. Trimming stripped 5 bases from V and 2 bases from J, with 10 bases between. Germline V gene data show CDR1 as MNHEY and CDR2 as SMNVEV (reference sequence). This chain's CDR3 is CASSLVGPYEQYF. The CDR3 DNA follows: TGTGCCAGCAGTCTGGTCGGTCCCTACGAGCAGTACTTC.

This clone was observed many times. This sequence joins TRBV6-1 and TRBJ1-2, with TRBD1 matching 7 bases. The V gene end was trimmed by 6 bases and the J gene end by 4 bases; junction bases not matched to a gene: 2. Germline values: CDR1 MNHNS, CDR2 SASEGT. This CDR3 spans 12 amino acids. The CDR3 is CASRRQGYGYTF. CDR3 DNA: TGTGCCAGCAGAAGACAGGGCTATGGCTACACCTTC.

V usage is TRBV11-2 and J usage is TRBJ2-7; D unresolved. The CDR3 extends over 13 amino acids. CDR1 is SGHAT, CDR2 FQNNGV, per germline. The V and J ends lost 4 bases and 3 bases respectively, with 10 bases between them. The CDR3 nucleotides read TGTGCCAGCAGCTATGATAGTATCTACGAGCAGTACTTC. Encoded protein: CASSYDSIYEQYF.

This clone was found many times. The chain carries TRBV19 and TRBJ1-2; TRBD1 might be the D (6 bases). CDR1 is LNHDA and CDR2 is SQIVND in the germline V gene (reference sequence). The V gene lost 3 bases and the J gene lost 5 bases, with 13 bases spanning the gap. The CDR3 sequence is 14 residues long. The CDR3 sequence is CASSIWGPEYGYTF. CDR3 bases: TGTGCCAGTAGTATTTGGGGGCCGGAGTATGGCTACACCTTC.

At least ten counts were recorded for this clone. This sequence joins TRBV9 and TRBJ1-4, with TRBD1 matching over 7 bases. Germline V gene data show CDR1 as SGDLS and CDR2 as YYNGEE. The length of the CDR3 is 16 residues. V lost 0 bases and J lost 2; bases outside the gene matches: 4. CDR3 region: CASSVAWGQTNEKLFF. CDR3 DNA: TGTGCCAGCAGCGTAGCTTGGGGACAGACTAATGAAAAACTGTTTTTT.

This clone was recorded many times. The chain uses TRBV4-2 and TRBJ2-2; 9 nucleotides align to TRBD1. The CDR3 extends over 14 amino acids. The V segment lost 0 bases and the J segment 13 bases; nucleotides outside the gene matches: 6. CDR1 is LGHNA, CDR2 YNFKEQ, per germline. The CDR3: CASSQDKGQGGLFF. The DNA of the CDR3 is TGTGCCAGCAGCCAAGATAAGGGACAGGGAGGGCTGTTTTTT.

Remarks on this clone: One junction end does not reproduce the germline sequence, and a read error may be involved. The chain has TRBV6-2 or TRBV6-3 and TRBJ2-6, with 8 bases identical to TRBD1. CDR3 length: 19 residues. Germline V gives CDR1 MNHEY, CDR2 SVGEGT. As DNA, the CDR3 is TGTGCCAGCAGTTACTCAATAGGGACAGGTAGCTCTGGTGCCAACGTCCTTACTTTC. It specifies CASSYSIGTGSSGANVLTF.

This clone occurred many times. The chain has TRBV6-1 and TRBJ2-1; possibly TRBD1 or TRBD2 for D (5 bases each). Germline V gene lookup returns CDR1 MNHNS and CDR2 SASEGT. This CDR3 is built from 15 residues. The germline V and J ends were trimmed by 9 bases and 2 bases, with 17 bases remaining between them. DNA for the CDR3: TGTGCCAGTGGTCCCGGGACGGAGACCTACAATGAGCAGTTCTTC. Protein sequence: CASGPGTETYNEQFF.

The chain carries TRBV5-5 and TRBJ1-5; D uncertain. Germline V lookup: CDR1 SGHKS, CDR2 YYEKEE (reference sequence). V shed 4 bases and J shed 5 bases, with 13 bases lying between them. CDR3 length: 14 amino acids. This CDR3 reads CASSAAGWHQPQHF. In DNA, the CDR3 is TGTGCCAGCAGCGCCGCCGGCTGGCATCAGCCCCAGCATTTT.

At least ten counts were recorded for this clone. The chain is built from TRBV20-1 and TRBJ1-2; no reliable D call. This CDR3 has 11 residues. V was shortened by 2 bases and J by 8 bases, with 9 bases between the two germline ends. The germline gives CDR1 DFQATT, CDR2 SNEGSKA (reference sequence). The CDR3 bases are TGCAGTGCTAGAAAACCGGGAGGCTACACCTTC. The encoded protein is CSARKPGGYTF.

The table lists this clone with many counts. The CDR3 DNA is TGTGCCAGCAGCTTGGGGAGACAGGGGGCCTCCTACGAGCAGTACTTC. This gives the protein CASSLGRQGASYEQYF. This sequence joins TRBV5-4 and TRBJ2-7; 10 positions match TRBD1. V was pared by 0 bases and J by 0 bases, with 3 bases of the junction left unmatched. Germline V lookup: CDR1 SGHNT, CDR2 YYREEE (reference sequence). The CDR3 is 16 amino acids.

The chain recombines TRBV7-2 with TRBJ2-7, with 9 bases lining up with TRBD2. CDR3 length equals 14 residues. CDR1 and CDR2 from the germline V gene are SGHTA and FQGNSA. After removal of 5 bases from V and 6 bases from J, the junction contained 8 bases not matched to a gene. The chain's CDR3 is CASSPQSSGTEQYF. In DNA, the CDR3 is TGTGCCAGCAGCCCACAATCTAGCGGGACCGAGCAGTACTTC.

A remark on this clone: A much larger clone differs by one base, so this may be a read error. The rearrangement joins TRBV7-8 to TRBJ1-2; 7 bases are shared with TRBD1. The CDR3 length is 14 residues. J was trimmed by 10 bases and V by 5 bases; bases with no gene match: 13. Germline V gene sequence: CDR1 SGHVS, CDR2 FQNEAQ. The DNA for the CDR3 is TGTGCCAGCAGCCCTAACAGGGGCAGTGCTGTCTACACCTTC. It is translated as CASSPNRGSAVYTF.